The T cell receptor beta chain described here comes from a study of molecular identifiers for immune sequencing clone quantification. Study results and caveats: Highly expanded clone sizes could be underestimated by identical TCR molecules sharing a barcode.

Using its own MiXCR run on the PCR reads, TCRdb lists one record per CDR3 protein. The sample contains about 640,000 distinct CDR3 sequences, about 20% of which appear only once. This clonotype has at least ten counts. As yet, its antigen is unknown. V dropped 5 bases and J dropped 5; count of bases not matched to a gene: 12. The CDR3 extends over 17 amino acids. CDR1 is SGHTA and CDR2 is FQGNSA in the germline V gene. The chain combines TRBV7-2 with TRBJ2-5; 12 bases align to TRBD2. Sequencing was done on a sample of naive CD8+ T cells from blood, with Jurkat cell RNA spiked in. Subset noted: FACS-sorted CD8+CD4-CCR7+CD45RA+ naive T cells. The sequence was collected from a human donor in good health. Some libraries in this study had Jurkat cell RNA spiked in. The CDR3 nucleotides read TGTGCCAGCAGCCCTAGGACTAGCGGGGCCTGGGGTGAGACCCAGTACTTC. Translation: CASSPRTSGAWGETQYF.